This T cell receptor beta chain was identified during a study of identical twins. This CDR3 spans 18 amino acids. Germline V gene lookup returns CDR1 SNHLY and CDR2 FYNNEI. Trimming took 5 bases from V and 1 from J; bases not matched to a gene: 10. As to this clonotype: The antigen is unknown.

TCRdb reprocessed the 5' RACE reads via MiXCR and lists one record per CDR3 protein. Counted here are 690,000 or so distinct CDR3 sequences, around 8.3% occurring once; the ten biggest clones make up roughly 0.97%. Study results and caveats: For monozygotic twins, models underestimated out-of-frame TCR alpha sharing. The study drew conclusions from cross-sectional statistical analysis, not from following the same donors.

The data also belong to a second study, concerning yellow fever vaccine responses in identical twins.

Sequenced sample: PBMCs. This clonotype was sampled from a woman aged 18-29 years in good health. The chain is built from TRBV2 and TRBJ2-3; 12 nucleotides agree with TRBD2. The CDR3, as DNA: TGTGCCAGCAGTTTGCTAGCGGGAGGGCCTATCGGCACAGATACGCAGTATTTT. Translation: CASSLLAGGPIGTDTQYF.